This TCR beta chain was captured in a study of OX40 agonist ivuxolimab in advanced cancers. Study-wide context: An agonistic human IgG2 monoclonal antibody against OX40 (CD134) was given. Study observations and caveats: Clones of CD4+ and CD8+ blood T cells grew by week 6 at doses of 0.1 to 3.0 mg/kg. In the 0.1-3.0 mg/kg groups, partial responders showed among the lowest expansion. Expanded clones were, on average, more numerous among CD8+ T cells than CD4+.

V lost 8 bases and J lost 12, with 19 bases in between. The V gene's germline CDR1 is LNHDA and CDR2 SQIVND (reference sequence). The CDR3 totals 12 residues. On this clone: Its antigen remains unidentified.

Libraries were prepared by immunoSEQ multiplex PCR; TCRdb keeps only in-frame clonotypes and omits some of them. The profile shows more than 65,000 clones, under 95% of them singletons. This sequence joins TRBV19 and TRBJ1-2; D uncertain. This receptor was identified in an adult with an advanced solid tumor such as melanoma, head and neck, liver or kidney cancer. Source: CD4+ or CD8+ T cells sorted from blood, taken in a trial of the OX40 agonist ivuxolimab. The chain's CDR3 is CASGTPVAVNTF. The CDR3 region has the DNA TGTGCCAGTGGTACCCCAGTGGCAGTCAACACCTTC.